Listed below are T cell receptor beta chains from one sample, sequenced in a study of regulatory T cells in long-lasting Graves disease. From the multiplex PCR reads, TCRdb called clonotypes with MiXCR, one entry per CDR3 protein. The repertoire holds approximately 470,000 distinct CDR3 sequences, with about a sixth as singletons. The same data also went into a second study, on T cells in Graves' hyperthyroidism and ophthalmopathy.

The sequencing here drew on peripheral blood mononuclear cells (PBMCs), taken at new diagnosis, from a patient treated with antithyroid drugs. The receptors derive from a man aged 35 to 55 with Graves disease. CDR3s include the opening cysteine and the closing phenylalanine or tryptophan. Fields, in order: D gene, V gene, J gene, CDR3 protein. The D gene is left open where the match is weak.

D: TRBD1
V: TRBV29-1
J: TRBJ2-1
CDR3: CSVDPGQGTNNEQFF

D: TRBD2
V: TRBV12-3/TRBV12-4
J: TRBJ2-1
CDR3: CASIRASGSYNEQFF

D: TRBD2
V: TRBV20-1
J: TRBJ2-7
CDR3: CSATKAGLAGEYF

D: TRBD1
V: TRBV30
J: TRBJ1-2
CDR3: CAWSPGQAYGYTF

D: NA
V: TRBV5-8
J: TRBJ2-3
CDR3: CASSLSRAETDTQYF

D: NA
V: TRBV7-6
J: TRBJ1-5
CDR3: CASSLASGRVPNQPQHF

D: NA
V: TRBV5-5
J: TRBJ2-7
CDR3: CASSSSALTSFWQYF

D: TRBD2
V: TRBV7-9
J: TRBJ2-2
CDR3: CASSSRTSGRNTGELFF

D: NA
V: TRBV20-1
J: TRBJ2-7
CDR3: CSARDPLGPEQYF

D: NA
V: TRBV6-5
J: TRBJ2-1
CDR3: CASSYSTSYNEQFF

D: TRBD2
V: TRBV20-1
J: TRBJ2-2
CDR3: CSAKRLAKSANTGELFF

D: NA
V: TRBV24-1
J: TRBJ2-2
CDR3: CATKGGANTGELFF

D: TRBD1
V: TRBV27
J: TRBJ2-1
CDR3: CASSSGQGFYNEQFF

D: NA
V: TRBV20-1
J: TRBJ1-6
CDR3: CSATTDNNSPLHF

D: TRBD2
V: TRBV28
J: TRBJ2-7
CDR3: CASRPSGGPSEQYF

D: TRBD2
V: TRBV3-1
J: TRBJ2-5
CDR3: CASSQDPSLAGTQETQYF

D: NA
V: TRBV7-2
J: TRBJ2-7
CDR3: CASSLDTDHEQYF

D: TRBD2
V: TRBV3-1
J: TRBJ2-7
CDR3: CASSQAGLAGLEQYF

D: NA
V: TRBV5-1
J: TRBJ2-3
CDR3: CASSLDGVRTDTQYF

D: NA
V: TRBV12-3/TRBV12-4
J: TRBJ1-2
CDR3: CASSLRGHGYGYTF

D: NA
V: TRBV29-1
J: TRBJ2-1
CDR3: CSVGKGDGEQFF

D: TRBD1
V: TRBV27
J: TRBJ1-4
CDR3: CASSGGTGGEKLFF

D: NA
V: TRBV6-5
J: TRBJ1-5
CDR3: CASSYSSENQPQHF

D: NA
V: TRBV27
J: TRBJ2-7
CDR3: CASSPDRSEQYF

D: TRBD2
V: TRBV7-8
J: NA
CDR3: CASSNGLAGRETQYF

D: TRBD1
V: TRBV29-1
J: TRBJ2-3
CDR3: CSVDGQGWDTQYF

D: NA
V: TRBV2
J: TRBJ1-2
CDR3: CASSEPGTNYGYTF

D: NA
V: TRBV5-1
J: TRBJ2-1
CDR3: CASSTGVSYNEQFF

D: TRBD2
V: TRBV20-1
J: TRBJ2-1
CDR3: CSAHTGTSGQDEQFF

D: TRBD2
V: TRBV28
J: TRBJ2-1
CDR3: CASSQGGLAENNEQFF

D: NA
V: TRBV6-1
J: TRBJ1-3
CDR3: CASSEADSGNAIYF

D: NA
V: TRBV20-1
J: TRBJ2-3
CDR3: CSARQPSTDTQYF

D: NA
V: TRBV4-1
J: TRBJ2-7
CDR3: CASSQEGTESYEQYF

D: NA
V: TRBV7-3
J: TRBJ2-3
CDR3: CASSSASTDTQYF

D: NA
V: TRBV5-6
J: TRBJ2-4
CDR3: CASSLVEVRNIQYF

D: NA
V: TRBV29-1
J: TRBJ2-1
CDR3: CSVDSGTGPGGEQFF

D: TRBD1
V: TRBV28
J: TRBJ2-3
CDR3: CASSRADRGPTDTQYF

D: TRBD2
V: TRBV20-1
J: TRBJ2-1
CDR3: CSVRLAGERNEQFF

D: TRBD1
V: TRBV3-1
J: TRBJ2-5
CDR3: CASSRQGGWETQYF

D: NA
V: TRBV29-1
J: TRBJ2-4
CDR3: CSVEIGGLVKNIQYF

D: NA
V: TRBV5-1
J: TRBJ1-1
CDR3: CASSSPGPNTEAFF

D: NA
V: TRBV20-1
J: TRBJ1-2
CDR3: CSALDFGYGYTF

D: TRBD1
V: TRBV19
J: TRBJ2-7
CDR3: CASRGQGVHEQYF

D: NA
V: TRBV28
J: TRBJ2-2
CDR3: CASTIVPGELFF

D: NA
V: TRBV10-3
J: TRBJ2-5
CDR3: CAISHPGETQYF

D: TRBD2
V: TRBV10-3
J: TRBJ2-1
CDR3: CAISETQTSGNEQFF

D: NA
V: TRBV3-1
J: TRBJ1-2
CDR3: CASSQSIVGGYTF

D: TRBD1
V: TRBV5-1
J: TRBJ2-5
CDR3: CASSKTPGTGTETQYF

D: TRBD1
V: TRBV30
J: TRBJ1-3
CDR3: CAWSAARGGATGNTIYF

D: NA
V: TRBV6-4
J: TRBJ1-1
CDR3: CASSETSNTEAFF

D: NA
V: TRBV5-1
J: TRBJ2-2
CDR3: CASSLEQGGTGELFF

D: NA
V: TRBV5-8
J: TRBJ2-5
CDR3: CASSFWGRETQYF